The 9 T cell receptor beta chains reported below all come from one sample, sequenced in a study of glioma-infiltrating T cells after dendritic cell vaccination. The data were produced by immunoSEQ multiplex PCR, yet TCRdb's version contains in-frame clones alone and is incomplete. The profile shows about 64,000 clones, around nine tenths of them singletons. The sample's time point: after dendritic cell vaccination, including at tumor progression/relapse. Material: blood, obtained after dendritic cell vaccination. Source of these receptors: a human donor with glioblastoma.

The J gene is TRBJ2-3, the V gene TRBV7-2; D call uncertain. The V gene's germline CDR1 is SGHTA and CDR2 FQGNSA. With 5 bases removed from V and 2 bases from J, the gap between germline ends came to 5 bases. This CDR3 has 12 amino acids. CDR3 loop: CASSPFTDTQYF. CDR3 sequence (DNA): TGTGCCAGCAGCCCCTTCACAGATACGCAGTATTTT.

The chain has TRBV11-2 and TRBJ2-3, with 7 bases lining up with TRBD1. The CDR3 runs to 13 residues. V was clipped by 5 bases and J by 8 bases; unmatched bases: 7. In germline, CDR1 is SGHAT, CDR2 FQNNGV. CDR3 sequence (DNA): TGTGCCAGCAGCCGTGGGACAGCGCGTACGCAGTATTTT. Translated, it gives CASSRGTARTQYF.

The chain couples TRBV7-2 to TRBJ2-7; no clear D. Germline V CDR1 and CDR2: SGHTA, FQGNSA. This CDR3 spans 15 amino acids. V lost 4 bases and J 0 bases, leaving 13 bases between the germline ends. In nucleotides, the CDR3 is TGTGCCAGCAGCTCCGGAGACTCCAACTCCTACGAGCAGTACTTC. This translates into CASSSGDSNSYEQYF.

The V call is TRBV5-1, the J call TRBJ2-1; TRBD2 matches at 10 bases. This CDR3 is built from 15 residues. V dropped 4 bases and J dropped 4; count of bases not matched to a gene: 5. The V gene's germline CDR1 is SGHRS and CDR2 YFSETQ. The CDR3 nucleotides are TGCGCCAGCAGCGCGAGACTAGCGGGTTACAATGAGCAGTTCTTC. Its translation is CASSARLAGYNEQFF.

This chain uses TRBV7-2 with TRBJ2-1; 8 positions agree with TRBD2. The length of the CDR3 is 14 residues. Germline V gives CDR1 SGHTA, CDR2 FQGNSA. V gave up 5 bases and J gave up 6 bases; unmatched junction bases: 6. CDR3 residues: CASSPPGLGNEQFF. CDR3 bases: TGTGCCAGCAGCCCTCCGGGACTAGGCAATGAGCAGTTCTTC. The entire variable domain, with the rest obtained from reference TRBV7-2 and TRBJ2-1, is as follows: GAGVSQSPSNKVTEKGKDVELRCDPISGHTALYWYRQSLGQGLEFLIYFQGNSAPDKSGLPSDRFSAERTGGSVSTLTIQRTQQEDSAVYLCASSPPGLGNEQFFGPGTRLTVL.

The rearrangement links TRBV7-8 to TRBJ1-1, with D possibly matching TRBD1 (6 bases). The CDR3 sequence is 14 residues long. Trimming cost V 1 base and J 0 bases, with 6 bases left between them. Per germline, CDR1 SGHVS and CDR2 FQNEAQ. DNA of the CDR3: TGTGCCAGCAGCTTAGGGACAGTGAACACTGAAGCTTTCTTT. It codes for CASSLGTVNTEAFF.

The chain employs TRBV5-4 and TRBJ2-3, with 8 bases matching TRBD2. V dropped 7 bases and J dropped 5; count of bases not matched to a gene: 12. The CDR3 is made up of 15 amino acids. Germline V gene sequence: CDR1 SGHNT, CDR2 YYREEE (reference sequence). The CDR3: CASWAASGSQDTQYF. In nucleotides, the CDR3 is TGTGCCAGCTGGGCGGCTAGCGGGTCACAAGATACGCAGTATTTT. Full variable domain (missing parts from reference TRBV5-4 and TRBJ2-3): ETGVTQSPTHLIKTRGQQVTLRCSSQSGHNTVSWYQQALGQGPQFIFQYYREEENGRGNFPPRFSGLQFPNYSSELNVNALELDDSALYLCASWAASGSQDTQYFGPGTRLTVL.

Only one count was recorded for this clone. V and J are TRBV6-4 and TRBJ1-1, with D unclear. V lost 3 bases to trimming and J lost 1 base, with 6 bases between them. The CDR3 consists of 13 residues. Germline V gene sequence: CDR1 MRHNA, CDR2 SNTAGT. Here the CDR3 reads CASSENRNTEAFF. DNA for the CDR3: TGTGCCAGCAGTGAAAACAGGAACACTGAAGCTTTCTTT.

The chain recombines TRBV6-1 with TRBJ1-5; D call uncertain. Trimming pared 7 bases from V and 0 bases from J, leaving 13 bases between. This CDR3 has 15 amino acids. Germline CDR1 and CDR2: MNHNS and SASEGT. Here the CDR3 reads CASTGGQISNQPQHF. In DNA form, the CDR3 reads TGTGCCAGCACTGGCGGTCAGATTAGCAATCAGCCCCAGCATTTT.